This TCR beta chain comes out of a study of vaccination and CD4 T cells after COVID-19 (dated by TCRdb to 2021 to 2024). For the wider study: In the convalescent cohort there were six males and four females, among whom were two Hispanic individuals, seven Caucasians, two Asians and one multiracial person. Participants got two doses of the Pfizer-BioNTech BNT162b2 vaccine (n=8) or two doses of the Moderna mRNA-1273 vaccine (n=2). Post-COVID blood samples from convalescent patients were collected a median of about 100 days after diagnosis, with a range of about 30 to 170 days. Post-vaccine blood samples were taken a median of about 72 days after the second vaccine dose, with a range of roughly 13 to 250 days. For stimulating the cultures, overlapping spike peptide pools were used, derived from SARS-CoV-2 as well as from the common cold coronaviruses HCoV-NL63, HCoV-OC43 and HCoV-229E. As controls, cultures received a CEFX viral epitope pool (the positive control), an HIV-1 Nef peptide pool (the negative control), or no peptide at all. In some eleven COVID-19 convalescent patients and a handful of infection-naive healthy vaccine recipients, researchers compared the spike-specific CD4+ TCR repertoire from before mRNA vaccination with the repertoire from after. An earlier paper using these donors assessed, at the TCR clonotype level, memory CD4+ T cell crossreactivity between SARS-CoV-2 and common cold coronavirus spike proteins. On the study overall, not on this receptor specifically: Only a relatively small number of convalescent patients were included in the study, and early timepoints following natural infection were not analyzed. Although the median number of SARS-CoV-2-reactive clonotypes went up from roughly 20 after infection to 30 to 45 after vaccination, the increase was not significant. In convalescent patients, nearly all vaccine-specific clones (304 of 307) were found to be mono-reactive for SARS-CoV-2 spike rather than cross-reactive with common cold coronaviruses. In convalescent patients, a median approximately 83% of post-vaccine SARS-CoV-2-reactive clones were detected only after vaccination, and vaccine-specific priming was suggested by this finding.

This clonotype was observed a single time. No cognate antigen has been identified for it. No base quality information exists; no much larger clone differs at one position. One read alone provides weak support. Libraries were prepared through PCR. At the Johns Hopkins FTIC core, DNA from the cultured CD4+ T cells underwent TCR sequencing with the Oncomine TCR Beta short-read assay. The QIAamp micro DNA kit was used to extract genomic DNA from the cultured CD4+ T cells. Oncomine TCR Beta libraries from cultured CD4+ T cells were pooled with unique dual indexes and sequenced on an Illumina iSeq 100. For the original study's pipeline: Non-productive sequences were filtered out, and CDR3s that did not start with C, did not end with F or W, or were shorter than 7 amino acids were discarded. The MANAFEST web application was used to identify antigen-specific clonotypes by comparing peptide-stimulated wells against reference wells and other culture wells. An FDR below 0.05, an odds ratio above 5, and a productive frequency above 0.1% in at least two of three replicate wells were required for clones to be considered positive. Clonotypes that were significantly expanded in both SARS-CoV-2 spike wells and at least one common cold coronavirus spike condition were defined as cross-reactive. Using R version 3.6.1, CDR3 homology was evaluated through Levenshtein distances (stringdist) along with unrooted phylogenetic trees (ape). Through fastp at Q25 and MiXCR, TCRdb rebuilt clones from the public reads, retaining in-frame beta chains. Under each unique CDR3 protein, matching rows form one entry showing the most common genes and DNA. TCRdb assigned the V and J calls; the authors' analysis was not used. The sample records some 10,000 distinct CDR3 sequences, more than 35% of which are singletons. The top ten clonotypes cover less than 15% of the sample.

Spanning cysteine to phenylalanine, the CDR3 consists of 16 amino acids. Only CDR3 DNA is held: 48 bases, read in frame from base 1. CDR1 and CDR2, per the germline V gene, are MNHEY and SVGAGI. Between the V and J ends, shortened by 2 bases and 1 base respectively, the junction contains 12 bases. In light of the paper, this sample's treatment or condition label describes: approximately 9-day PBMC culture with coronavirus spike peptide pools or control peptides (ViraFEST assay). CD4+ T cells from unexposed donors were collected before the COVID-19 pandemic (2011-2018). The ViraFEST assay was used in the study, in which antigen-specific T cells were expanded with peptide pools and expanded clonotypes were subsequently identified by TCR sequencing. Each well held under 2.5 million PBMCs cultured in IMDM containing roughly 5% human AB serum and approximately 9.8 IU/ml IL-2, with approximately 9.2 ug/ml peptide pools added. Half of the culture medium was replaced with fresh IL-2-containing medium on days 3 and 7. After 10 days of culture, CD4+ T cells were isolated by negative selection using the EasySep CD4+ T cell isolation kit. As cell number allowed, CD4+ T cells from unexposed donors were tested for reactivity to SARS-CoV-2 S and N and to four common cold coronavirus spike pools. PBMCs were separated from whole blood using Ficoll-Paque Plus gradient centrifugation and then either used fresh or cryopreserved at -140C. Culture conditions were generally each tested in triplicate wells. The leukapheresis product used for the unexposed donors was purchased from a commercial source.

The source is a human donor in good health. Sequenced material: CD4+ T cells from blood, cultured in vitro. The chain uses TRBV6-5 and TRBJ2-1, with no reliable assignment of the D segment. The DNA reads as follows: TGTGCCAGCAGTTACATTGTGGGAAGGTCCTACAATGAGCAGTTCTTC. Translated, this is CASSYIVGRSYNEQFF.